This T cell receptor (beta chain) originates from a study of beta chain features in type 1 diabetes (dated by TCRdb to the late 2010s). In the study overall: No differences in mean age, gender distribution, total cell number or subset yield were found between patients and healthy donors. A total of roughly 110 million sorted cells were examined across all samples, and the number of cells per subset was strongly correlated with RNA yield. In the study, recently diagnosed type 1 diabetes patients and matched healthy donors were compared on the TCRB repertoires of their sorted circulating CD4+ T cell subsets. Regulatory and stem cell-like memory subsets were obtained from only 8 patients and about eight healthy donors, while naive and central memory subsets were obtained from all 30 or so donors.

The paper's findings and limits, for the study overall: At VDJ recombination sites, patients with type 1 diabetes made fewer insertions and deleted more nucleotides, a pattern implying thymic rearrangement abnormalities. Naive, central memory and regulatory TCRB repertoires appeared to be more similar among patients than among healthy donors. A moderate but significant shortening of TCRB CDR3 length was observed in type 1 diabetes patients in all four CD4+ subsets. Because cDNA was sequenced instead of genomic DNA, activated cells with high expression could be over-represented, although the groups did not differ in activation or CD3 levels. Only small numbers of individuals were included in the HLA sub-analyses, which left unresolved whether HLA type had any influence on TCRB rearrangement. PCR may preferentially amplify shorter templates, but because patient and control samples were amplified and corrected together, any resulting skew would affect both groups equally.

Points on this clone: Its antigen is still unknown. Nothing much larger sits one base from this clone, and base qualities are not available.

From each donor, a single peripheral blood sample of around 120 mL on average was drawn into heparinised tubes. A BD FACSAria II was used to sort naive, central memory, regulatory and stem cell-like memory CD4+ T cells with a panel that included CD45RO, CCR7, CD25, CD127, CD95 and CD27. Purity was above 98% for every sorted population. PBMCs were separated immediately by Lymphoprep density gradient centrifugation and were stained directly, without being cultured. Samples were stained and sorted in pairs, with one healthy donor and one patient per experiment, so that batch effects were minimized. The CDR3 runs 16 residues from the cysteine to the phenylalanine. Only the CDR3 part of the read is kept: 48 bases, read in frame from the first base. As encoded in the germline V gene, CDR1 is SGHAT while CDR2 is FQNNGV. Trimming takes 2 bases off V and 5 bases off J; junction bases not matched to a gene: 8.

All of the isolated RNA was reverse transcribed with the High Capacity cDNA Reverse Transcription Kit, so expressed TCRB transcripts were sequenced. Naive, central memory and regulatory T cell samples underwent deep immunoSEQ sequencing, averaging about 3.57 million total reads per sample. After sorted cells were lysed in RLT buffer, RNA was extracted with DNase-treated RNeasy Micro or Mini kits, with the choice depending on cell number. To prevent cross-contamination, each cell subset was processed individually, whereas patient and healthy donor samples were processed jointly. TCRB sequences were amplified from cDNA with the immunoSEQ multiplex PCR, producing 87-bp fragments spanning the CDR3 region. Amplicons were sequenced on the Illumina HiSeq platform. On the authors' methods: PCR bias was computationally corrected using synthetic template baselines, reads within Hamming distance 2 were collapsed, and singletons that could not be merged were discarded. Reads were aligned against IMGT so that V, D and J genes, CDR3 length and insertions or deletions at six rearrangement sites could be assigned. Within each subset, clonotype counts were normalized to sorted cell number, after which true diversity and Gini coefficients were computed with the tcR R package. Repertoire sharing was quantified using the overlap coefficient calculated on TCRB nucleotide sequences. Out-of-frame TCRB sequences from naive cells were analyzed as a proxy for the pre-selection repertoire. Sourced from immuneACCESS, this table was stored by TCRdb with only in-frame sequences that have V and J called. A share of the clones is absent; for the studies checked, an unresolved V gene accounts for under half, and the remainder has no known explanation. V and J calls and clone size are copied from that table; D and trimming were computed from the DNA. The sample has about 340,000 clones on record, roughly 13% of them singletons. The top ten clonotypes cover nearly 0.015% of the sample.

The rearranged chain carries TRBV11-2 and TRBJ2-5; 10 nucleotides in the junction match TRBD2. The TCR sequence derives from a woman under 30 with type 1 diabetes. The sample taken for sequencing was naive CD4+ T cells from blood. The cell subset or site label corresponds to: true naive CD4+ T cells. The nucleotide sequence is given as TGTGCCAGCAGCTTACAATCCACTAGCGGGACGGAGACCCAGTACTTC. Its translation reads: CASSLQSTSGTETQYF.